Listed below are T cell receptor beta chains from one sample, sequenced in a study of blood T cell repertoires in COVID-19. TCRdb's table, derived via immunoSEQ multiplex PCR, lists solely in-frame clones and lacks some. The sample includes about 300,000 clones, around 84% of them seen just once. Sequencing was done on a sample of peripheral blood. The source of these receptors is a human donor with COVID-19, enrolled during active disease. The donor label of this sample is uncertain. CDR3s include the opening cysteine and the closing phenylalanine or tryptophan. A D gene is named only where the DNA matches it firmly. The listing skips clone size in some rows; elsewhere it reads once, few, many or a size class.

>TRBD1|-|TRBV27|TRBJ1-6
CASSLRTGNNSPLHF
TGTGCCAGCAGTTTACGGACAGGGAATAATTCACCCCTCCACTTT
>TRBD2|-|TRBV27|TRBJ2-1
CASSLSRLAGVNEQFF
TGTGCCAGCAGTTTATCACGCCTAGCGGGAGTAAATGAGCAGTTCTTC
>-|-|TRBV7-9|TRBJ2-1
CASSSSTILEQQFF
TGTGCCAGCAGCTCATCTACCATTCTAGAACAGCAGTTCTTC
>-|-|TRBV9|TRBJ2-7
CASSVDGAGVPYEQYF
TGTGCCAGCAGCGTAGATGGGGCTGGGGTGCCCTACGAGCAGTACTTC
>TRBD1|once|TRBV5-1|TRBJ1-1
CASSLTGDTEAFF
TGCGCCAGCAGTTTGACAGGGGACACTGAAGCTTTCTTT
>-|-|TRBV11-3|TRBJ2-2
CASSYSWRGVNTGELFF
TGTGCCAGCAGCTACTCCTGGAGGGGCGTTAACACCGGGGAGCTGTTTTTT
>TRBD2|-|TRBV19|TRBJ2-3
CASSRAGGPPDTQYF
TGTGCCAGTAGTAGAGCGGGAGGGCCTCCCGATACGCAGTATTTT
>TRBD1|-|TRBV7-9|TRBJ1-2
CASSLARGQWAGYTF
TGTGCCAGCAGCCTAGCCCGGGGACAGTGGGCTGGCTACACCTTC
>-|-|TRBV20-1|TRBJ1-3
CSASMPETGNTIYF
TGCAGTGCTAGTATGCCCGAGACTGGAAACACCATATATTTT
>-|-|TRBV19|TRBJ1-1
CASSQNVATEAFF
TGTGCCAGTAGTCAGAACGTGGCCACTGAAGCTTTCTTT
>TRBD1|-|TRBV6-5|TRBJ2-7
CASRGQGRSYEQYF
TGTGCCAGCAGAGGACAGGGTCGCTCCTACGAGCAGTACTTC
>TRBD1|few|TRBV2|TRBJ1-2
CASSTSQGNYGYTF
TGTGCCAGCAGTACTTCACAGGGGAACTATGGCTACACCTTC
>-|few|TRBV7-8|TRBJ1-6
CASSLARETLHF
TGTGCCAGCAGCTTAGCGAGGGAGACCCTCCACTTT
>-|-|TRBV9|TRBJ1-1
CASSVGPGNTEAFF
TGTGCCAGCAGCGTAGGCCCAGGAAACACTGAAGCTTTCTTT
>-|-|TRBV15|TRBJ1-3
CATSRPNSGNTIYF
TGTGCCACCAGCAGACCCAACTCTGGAAACACCATATATTTT
>-|-|TRBV19|TRBJ1-2
CASKQTPYGYTF
TGTGCCAGTAAGCAGACTCCGTATGGCTACACCTTC
>-|-|TRBV18|TRBJ2-1
CASSPGLAFSYNEQFF
TGTGCCAGCTCACCAGGGCTAGCGTTTTCCTACAATGAGCAGTTCTTC
>TRBD2|-|TRBV10-1|TRBJ2-1
CASSIAGGYNEQFF
TGCGCCAGCAGTATAGCGGGGGGGTACAATGAGCAGTTCTTC
>-|-|TRBV7-3|TRBJ1-1
CASSSTAGSNTEAFF
TGTGCCAGCAGCTCAACAGCGGGATCGAACACTGAAGCTTTCTTT
>TRBD1|-|TRBV10-3|TRBJ2-5
CAISSDRGLETQYF
TGTGCCATCAGCTCAGACAGGGGGCTGGAGACCCAGTACTTC
>-|once|TRBV30|TRBJ1-1
CARTRGAGNTEAFF
TGTGCCCGAACCAGGGGCGCGGGGAACACTGAAGCTTTCTTT
>-|-|TRBV30|TRBJ1-1
CAWSRQGNTEAFF
TGTGCCTGGAGTCGTCAGGGGAACACTGAAGCTTTCTTT
>TRBD1|once|TRBV11-2|TRBJ2-1
CASNPQGQGNNEQFF
TGTGCCAGCAACCCACAAGGACAGGGGAACAATGAGCAGTTCTTC
>TRBD1|-|TRBV28|TRBJ1-2
CASTPGRGRTGAYGYTF
TGTGCCAGCACCCCAGGCAGGGGGCGAACAGGGGCCTATGGCTACACCTTC
>-|-|TRBV19|TRBJ2-3
CATAAPLRTDTQYF
TGTGCCACCGCGGCCCCTCTCCGCACAGATACGCAGTATTTT
>TRBD2|-|TRBV5-5|TRBJ2-7
CASSLRVAGGSSYEQYF
TGTGCCAGCAGCTTGAGGGTAGCGGGAGGGAGCTCCTACGAGCAGTACTTC
>-|-|TRBV7-2|TRBJ2-2
CASSLVSGLTTGELFF
TGTGCCAGCAGCTTAGTCTCGGGACTCACCACCGGGGAGCTGTTTTTT
>-|-|TRBV29-1|TRBJ2-3
CSAGGGTDTQYF
TGCAGCGCCGGGGGTGGCACAGATACGCAGTATTTT
>TRBD2|-|TRBV7-2|TRBJ2-3
CASSLRAGGFTDTQYF
TGTGCCAGCAGCTTAAGAGCGGGAGGTTTCACAGATACGCAGTATTTT
>-|-|TRBV30|TRBJ2-7
CAWSGDSLYEQYF
TGTGCCTGGAGTGGGGACTCCCTTTACGAGCAGTACTTC
>-|-|TRBV28|TRBJ2-2
CASSGHREPANTGELFF
TGTGCCAGCAGCGGCCACCGGGAGCCTGCGAACACCGGGGAGCTGTTTTTT
>TRBD2|-|TRBV11-2|TRBJ2-1
CASSLDRGGLALNEQFF
TGTGCCAGCAGCTTAGATCGCGGAGGACTAGCGCTTAATGAGCAGTTCTTC
>TRBD1|-|TRBV12-3/TRBV12-4|TRBJ2-1
CASRRQGENEQFF
TGTGCCAGCAGGAGACAGGGGGAAAATGAGCAGTTCTTC
>TRBD1|-|TRBV7-3|TRBJ1-1
CASSFARGTEAFF
TGTGCCAGCAGCTTCGCCAGGGGGACTGAAGCTTTCTTT
>TRBD2|-|TRBV5-6|TRBJ2-5
CASSFGNVAGQETQYF
TGTGCCAGCAGCTTTGGGAATGTAGCGGGTCAAGAGACCCAGTACTTC
>TRBD2|-|TRBV11-3|TRBJ2-1
CASSTGLAGNKEQFF
TGTGCCAGCAGCACTGGACTAGCGGGAAACAAAGAGCAGTTCTTC
>-|few|TRBV18|TRBJ1-4
CASSPRGQRDNEKLFF
TGTGCCAGCTCACCACGCGGACAGCGGGATAATGAAAAACTGTTTTTT
>TRBD1|once|TRBV11-2|TRBJ2-7
CASSNHPGQGYEQYF
TGTGCCAGCAGCAACCACCCGGGACAGGGCTACGAGCAGTACTTC
>TRBD2|-|TRBV10-3|TRBJ2-1
CAISEGTSGDNEQFF
TGTGCCATCAGTGAGGGGACTAGCGGTGACAATGAGCAGTTCTTC
>TRBD2|-|TRBV10-2|TRBJ2-7
CASSRAGGPYEQYF
TGCGCCAGCAGTAGAGCGGGAGGGCCCTACGAGCAGTACTTC
>TRBD1|-|TRBV7-9|TRBJ1-2
CASSRDSLYGYTF
TGTGCCAGCAGCAGGGACAGTCTCTATGGCTACACCTTC
>-|-|TRBV6-2/TRBV6-3|TRBJ2-2
CASSQTRVSAGELFF
TGTGCCAGCAGCCAGACCAGGGTCAGCGCCGGGGAGCTGTTTTTT
>TRBD1|-|TRBV6-5|TRBJ1-1
CASRPPGGFEAFF
TGTGCCAGCAGGCCCCCAGGGGGCTTCGAAGCTTTCTTT
>TRBD2|-|TRBV19|TRBJ2-7
CASTKRLAGPAGVQYF
TGTGCCAGTACCAAGAGACTAGCGGGACCCGCCGGGGTGCAGTACTTC
>TRBD1|-|TRBV5-1|TRBJ2-7
CASSLGQGAGIYEQYF
TGCGCCAGCAGCTTGGGACAGGGCGCTGGGATCTACGAGCAGTACTTC
>-|-|TRBV4-1|TRBJ2-4
CASSQVLNIQYF
TGCGCCAGCAGCCAAGTTCTAAACATTCAGTACTTC
>TRBD1|-|TRBV2|TRBJ2-7
CASRKTGGGYEQYF
TGTGCCAGCAGGAAGACAGGGGGCGGTTACGAGCAGTACTTC
>TRBD1|-|TRBV4-3|TRBJ2-2
CASSRGTGVLTGELFF
TGCGCCAGCAGCCGGGGGACAGGGGTTCTCACCGGGGAGCTGTTTTTT
>-|-|TRBV20-1|TRBJ1-5
CSASGGGNQPQHF
TGCAGTGCTAGTGGGGGGGGCAATCAGCCCCAGCATTTT
>TRBD2|-|TRBV29-1|TRBJ2-1
CSALSGRAGNEQFF
TGCAGCGCTCTAAGCGGGAGGGCGGGGAATGAGCAGTTCTTC
>TRBD1|once|TRBV11-2|TRBJ2-2
CASSVGYPAGGPLGELFF
TGTGCCAGCAGTGTGGGGTATCCGGCAGGGGGACCCCTCGGGGAGCTGTTTTTT
>TRBD2|-|TRBV10-2|TRBJ2-4
CASSPKAGPLSANIQYF
TGCGCCAGCAGTCCCAAAGCGGGACCCCTAAGCGCAAACATTCAGTACTTC
>-|few|TRBV7-2|TRBJ1-2
CASSLANGGGTYGYTF
TGTGCCAGCAGCTTAGCGAATGGTGGGGGGACCTATGGCTACACCTTC
>-|-|TRBV11-3|TRBJ2-1
CASSPGPIGGQFF
TGTGCCAGCAGCCCAGGACCCATAGGGGGGCAGTTCTTC
>-|-|TRBV6-5|TRBJ2-1
CASSRYNEQFF
TGTGCCAGCAGCAGATACAATGAGCAGTTCTTC
>TRBD2|-|TRBV28|TRBJ2-7
CASSYPGLAGSSYEQYF
TGTGCCAGCAGTTACCCCGGACTAGCGGGATCCTCCTACGAGCAGTACTTC
>-|-|TRBV30|TRBJ2-6
CAWRYPSSGANVLTF
TGTGCCTGGAGGTATCCTAGCTCTGGGGCCAACGTCCTGACTTTC